The 6 T cell receptor beta chains listed next were all sequenced from one sample in a study of PD-L1 blockade in urothelial cancer. Time point of the sample: peripheral blood 6 weeks after treatment start. Data came from immunoSEQ multiplex PCR; TCRdb stores just in-frame clones and leaves some out. The repertoire consists of some 31,000 clones, with 84% occurring once and the leading ten covering around 3%. The sequencing used PBMCs, collected around atezolizumab (anti-PD-L1) treatment. These receptors all stem from a man aged 65 to 85 with urothelial cancer.

V usage is TRBV4-3 and J usage is TRBJ2-7; 8 nucleotides line up with TRBD1. With V trimmed by 1 base and J by 3 bases, 5 bases remained unmatched. The CDR3 is 15 residues long. Germline V gene lookup returns CDR1 LGHNA and CDR2 YSLEER. The CDR3 reads CASSQGDTGGYEQYF. The CDR3 DNA is TGCGCCAGCAGCCAAGGGGACACAGGGGGCTACGAGCAGTACTTC.

CDR3 nucleotides: TGTGCCAGTAGTTGGACAGGGGGGGTTGTTGATGAGCAGTTCTTC. Its protein is CASSWTGGVVDEQFF. The chain has TRBV19 and TRBJ2-1; TRBD1 matches 10 bases. J was trimmed by 8 bases and V by 5 bases; bases with no gene match: 9. The CDR3 has 15 residues. CDR1 is LNHDA and CDR2 is SQIVND in the germline V gene (reference sequence). The variable domain in full, with the rest retrieved from reference TRBV19 and TRBJ2-1, is DGGITQSPKYLFRKEGQNVTLSCEQNLNHDAMYWYRQDPGQGLRLIYYSQIVNDFQKGDIAEGYSVSREKKESFPLTVTSAQKNPTAFYLCASSWTGGVVDEQFFGPGTRLTVL.

The rearrangement joins TRBV18 to TRBJ1-5, with a weak D call TRBD1 (5 bases). This CDR3 has 15 residues. The germline V and J ends were trimmed by 2 bases and 7 bases, with 15 bases remaining between them. CDR1 KGHSH and CDR2 LQKENI come from the germline V gene. CDR3 DNA: TGTGCCAGCTCACCAGGTACGGGGGATGGACAGCCCCAGCATTTT. Translated: CASSPGTGDGQPQHF.

This clone has a single count. V gene TRBV6-5 combines with J gene TRBJ2-4, with 9 nucleotides matching TRBD1. Germline trimming cut 6 bases from V and 8 bases from J; bases unmatched to any gene: 2. CDR3 length: 12 amino acids. Germline CDR1 is MNHEY and CDR2 is SVGAGI. The CDR3 is CASSRDRDIQYF. CDR3 DNA: TGTGCCAGCAGCCGGGACAGGGACATTCAGTACTTC.

The gene calls are TRBV6-1 and TRBJ1-3; D is possibly TRBD1 (6 bases). Germline CDR1 MNHNS, CDR2 SASEGT. This CDR3 spans 14 amino acids. The ends were cut back, 7 bases at V and 1 base at J, with 11 bases in the middle. The CDR3 reads CASTPGVSGNTIYF. The CDR3 nucleotides read TGTGCCAGCACCCCAGGGGTATCTGGAAACACCATATATTTT.

The chain links TRBV28 to TRBJ1-2, with D maybe TRBD1 (6 bases). The germline CDR1 and CDR2 sequences are MDHEN and SYDVKM. The ends were cut back, 2 bases at V and 0 bases at J, with 10 bases in the middle. There are 15 residues in the CDR3. The CDR3 loop reads CASSLGQGTNYGYTF. The CDR3 DNA reads TGTGCCAGCAGTTTAGGGCAGGGGACTAACTATGGCTACACCTTC.